The rows below give T cell receptor beta chains drawn from one sample of a study of blood T cell repertoires in COVID-19. Some clones are missing from TCRdb's copy, which holds only in-frame ones; the method was immunoSEQ multiplex PCR. The table lists around 240,000 clones, 70% to 90% of them singletons. The material sequenced was PBMCs or T cells enriched from blood (not recorded which). Receptors were obtained from a woman aged 45-59 years who had recovered from COVID-19. Both conserved end residues are part of each CDR3. The D gene is left open where the match is weak. A row's size may be missing; if present it is once, few, many or a size class.

V gene	D gene	clone size	J gene	CDR3 DNA	CDR3 protein
TRBV5-1	TRBD1	-	TRBJ1-2	TGCGCCAGCAGCTCCGACAGGGAAGGAAATGGCTACACCTTC	CASSSDREGNGYTF
TRBV11-2	TRBD2	-	TRBJ2-1	TGTGCCAGCAGCGCGGGACTAGCGGCAATCAATGAGCAGTTCTTC	CASSAGLAAINEQFF
TRBV19	TRBD1	-	TRBJ1-3	TGTGCCAGTAGCTTAAACGGACAGGGACGCTCTGGAAACACCATATATTTT	CASSLNGQGRSGNTIYF
TRBV12-5	TRBD1	-	TRBJ2-1	TGTGCTAGTGGTTTGGTAACAGGGGAGATCAATGAGCAGTTCTTC	CASGLVTGEINEQFF
TRBV28	TRBD1	once	TRBJ2-2	TGTGCCAGCTGTACGACCGGGACAGGAGTCGCCGGGGAGCTGTTTTTT	CASCTTGTGVAGELFF
TRBV28	-	-	TRBJ2-1	TGTGCCAGCAGTTTATGGGGGGGGGCTAGGGACGAGCAGTTCTTC	CASSLWGGARDEQFF
TRBV10-3	TRBD2	-	TRBJ2-1	TGTGCCATCAATTCCGGGGTAGCGGGAGTGGATGAGCAGTTCTTC	CAINSGVAGVDEQFF
TRBV27	-	few	TRBJ1-6	TGTGCCAGCAGGGTCAACAGGGTCTATAATTCACCCCTCCACTTT	CASRVNRVYNSPLHF
TRBV19	TRBD1	-	TRBJ2-2	TGTGCCAGTAGTATAGGAGGGGGCTACACCGGGGAGCTGTTTTTT	CASSIGGGYTGELFF
TRBV6-6	-	-	TRBJ1-3	TGTGCCAGCAGTTACATTCAGGGACTCTCTGGAAACACCATATATTTT	CASSYIQGLSGNTIYF
TRBV5-1	TRBD1	-	TRBJ2-5	TGCGCCAGCAGCCCGGGACAGGGTATTACAGAGACCCAGTACTTC	CASSPGQGITETQYF
TRBV29-1	TRBD2	-	TRBJ2-5	TGCAGCGTTGTATCCCTAGCGGGAGGACAAGAGACCCAGTACTTC	CSVVSLAGGQETQYF
TRBV6-5	-	once	TRBJ2-7	TGTGCCAGCAGTTACGCCAGGGGCGGACACTACGAGCAGTACTTC	CASSYARGGHYEQYF
TRBV27	-	once	TRBJ1-2	TGTGCCAGCAGTATAGACAGAGGCCATGGCTACACCTTC	CASSIDRGHGYTF
TRBV24-1	-	-	TRBJ1-5	TGTGCCACCAGTGATTTCTCTAGCAATCAGCCCCAGCATTTT	CATSDFSSNQPQHF
TRBV3-1/TRBV3-2	TRBD2	few	TRBJ2-1	TGTGCCAGCAGCCAGACTAGCGGGAGGCCCTACAATGAGCAGTTCTTC	CASSQTSGRPYNEQFF
TRBV5-1	TRBD1	-	TRBJ2-1	TGCGCCAGCAGCTACGCCGGGACAGGGAAGTTCTTC	CASSYAGTGKFF
TRBV7-6	TRBD2	-	TRBJ2-7	TGTGCCAGCAGCCAGGGGACTAGCGGGGACGCCTACGAGCAGTACTTC	CASSQGTSGDAYEQYF
TRBV5-1	-	-	TRBJ1-3	TGCGCCAGCAGCCGCTCTCTTCAGGGACTTTCTGGAAACACCATATATTTT	CASSRSLQGLSGNTIYF
TRBV2	-	-	TRBJ1-5	TGTGCCAGCAGTGAAAGGACAGTGGCCCAGCCCCAGCATTTT	CASSERTVAQPQHF
TRBV5-1	TRBD2	-	TRBJ2-1	TGCGCCAGCAGCATAATAGCGGGGATCTCCTACAATGAGCAGTTCTTC	CASSIIAGISYNEQFF
TRBV21-1	-	once	TRBJ2-7	TGTGCCAGCAGCAATCGGACAGGGAACCACGAGCAGTACTTC	CASSNRTGNHEQYF
TRBV6-4	TRBD1	-	TRBJ1-2	TGTGCCAGTCGGACAGGGGGCGAGGGAGGCTACACCTTC	CASRTGGEGGYTF
TRBV6-5	TRBD1	-	TRBJ1-1	TGTGCCAGCAGTTCGGGACAGAAAAAGAACACTGAAGCTTTCTTT	CASSSGQKKNTEAFF
TRBV2	TRBD2	-	TRBJ2-1	TGTGCCAGCAGTGGGACTAGCTACAATGAGCAGTTCTTC	CASSGTSYNEQFF
TRBV7-9	-	-	TRBJ2-1	TGTGCCAGCAGCTTCGGGGCCTACAATGAGCAGTTCTTC	CASSFGAYNEQFF
TRBV5-8	-	-	TRBJ2-1	TGTGCCAGCAGCCCAGCTAGTGAGCAGTTCTTC	CASSPASEQFF
TRBV7-9	-	-	TRBJ2-7	TGTGCCAGCAGCTACCGGGACTTTCGACCCTCCTACGAGCAGTACTTC	CASSYRDFRPSYEQYF
TRBV28	-	-	TRBJ1-2	TGTGCCAGCAGTTTGGGGAGCCTTTCGGGCTATGGCTACACCTTC	CASSLGSLSGYGYTF
TRBV7-9	-	-	TRBJ2-1	TGTGCCAGCAGCTTAGGAGCTACTGAGCAGTTCTTC	CASSLGATEQFF
TRBV24-1	-	few	TRBJ2-4	TGTGCCACCAGTGACAGAAACATTCAGTACTTC	CATSDRNIQYF
TRBV27	TRBD2	-	TRBJ2-3	TGTGCCAGCAGTTACTGGCCACTAGCGGGAGGGGCAGATACGCAGTATTTT	CASSYWPLAGGADTQYF
TRBV18	-	-	TRBJ1-1	TGTGCCAGCTCACATCCCATAACTAGCTGGACTGAAGCTTTCTTT	CASSHPITSWTEAFF
TRBV11-2	TRBD2	-	TRBJ2-7	TGTGCCAGCAGCTACGGACTAGCGGGAGGCTACGAGCAGTACTTC	CASSYGLAGGYEQYF
TRBV6-6	-	once	TRBJ2-7	TGTGCCAGCAGTTACGGAGGAAGGTACGAGCAGTACTTC	CASSYGGRYEQYF
TRBV6-5	TRBD1	-	TRBJ1-2	TGTGCCAGCAGTCCGAGGACAGGGGGTAACTATGGCTACACCTTC	CASSPRTGGNYGYTF
TRBV18	TRBD2	once	TRBJ2-1	TGTGCCAGCTCCCCGTCGGGCGGGGGATACCGGGGTGAGCAGTTCTTC	CASSPSGGGYRGEQFF
TRBV10-3	TRBD2	-	TRBJ2-1	TGTGCCATCACCGAGACTAGCGGGGGCTACAATGAGCAGTTCTTC	CAITETSGGYNEQFF
TRBV28	-	-	TRBJ2-5	TGTGCCAGCAGTTTCGTTGGGGGGGGCGAGACCCAGTACTTC	CASSFVGGGETQYF
TRBV2	TRBD1	-	TRBJ1-5	TGTGCCAGCAGTCGGGACAGGGGAGGCTCAAATCAGCCCCAGCATTTT	CASSRDRGGSNQPQHF
TRBV7-2	-	-	TRBJ1-4	TGTGCCAGCAGCTTAGTCCCAGGCTTTGCTAATGAAAAACTGTTTTTT	CASSLVPGFANEKLFF